This T cell receptor beta chain was sequenced in a study of Ad26.COV2.S vaccination and SARS-CoV-2 variants. About the study: Ad26.COV2.S given intramuscularly, once or twice 56 days apart.

The CDR3 totals 13 residues. Germline loops: CDR1 SNHLY, CDR2 FYNNEI. Trimming left V 9 bases short and J 3 bases short, with 12 bases between. Libraries were prepared by immunoSEQ multiplex PCR; TCRdb keeps only in-frame clonotypes and omits some of them. The sample comprises 300,000 to 400,000 clones, around 90% of which are singletons, and 6.4% rests with the top ten. Sample treatment: roughly 19 received Ad26.COV2.S at low or high dose, single or two shots; about 5 received placebo; per-sample allocation not given. Samples were taken on day 63 after the first vaccine or placebo injection. V and J are TRBV2 and TRBJ1-5; the D gene is possibly TRBD1 (6 bases). This clonotype was obtained from a person between 18 and 60 years old who received the Ad26.COV2.S COVID-19 vaccine or a placebo. Sequenced here: peripheral blood, sampled in a trial of Ad26.COV2.S vaccine versus placebo. The CDR3 loop reads CASTTGYNQPQHF. CDR3 coding DNA: TGTGCCAGTACAACAGGGTACAATCAGCCCCAGCATTTT.